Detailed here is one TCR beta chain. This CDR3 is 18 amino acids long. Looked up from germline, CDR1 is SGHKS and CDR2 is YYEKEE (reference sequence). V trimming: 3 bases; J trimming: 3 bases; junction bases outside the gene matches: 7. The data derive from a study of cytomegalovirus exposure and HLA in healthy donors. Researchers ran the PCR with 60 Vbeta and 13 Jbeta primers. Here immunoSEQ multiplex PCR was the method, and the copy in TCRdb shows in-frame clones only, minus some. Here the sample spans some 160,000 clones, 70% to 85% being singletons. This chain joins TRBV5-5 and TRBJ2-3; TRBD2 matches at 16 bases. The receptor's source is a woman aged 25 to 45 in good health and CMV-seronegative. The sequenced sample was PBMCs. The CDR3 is CASSSGTSGGAGTDTQYF. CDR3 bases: TGTGCCAGCAGCTCCGGGACTAGCGGGGGGGCCGGTACAGATACGCAGTATTTT.